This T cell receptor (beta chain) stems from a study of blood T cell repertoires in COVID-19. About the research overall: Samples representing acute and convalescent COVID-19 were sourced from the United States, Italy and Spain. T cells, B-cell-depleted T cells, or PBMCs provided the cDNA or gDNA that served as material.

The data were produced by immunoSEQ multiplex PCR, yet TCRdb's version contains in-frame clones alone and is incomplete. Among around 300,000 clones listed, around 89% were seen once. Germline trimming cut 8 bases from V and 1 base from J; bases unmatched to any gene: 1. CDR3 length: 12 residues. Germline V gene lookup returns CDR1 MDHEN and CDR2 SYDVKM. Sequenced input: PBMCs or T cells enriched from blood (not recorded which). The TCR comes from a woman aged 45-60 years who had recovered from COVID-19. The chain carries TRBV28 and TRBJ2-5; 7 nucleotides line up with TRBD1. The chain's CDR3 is CASSGGQETQYF. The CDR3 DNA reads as TGTGCCAGCTCAGGGGGCCAAGAGACCCAGTACTTC.